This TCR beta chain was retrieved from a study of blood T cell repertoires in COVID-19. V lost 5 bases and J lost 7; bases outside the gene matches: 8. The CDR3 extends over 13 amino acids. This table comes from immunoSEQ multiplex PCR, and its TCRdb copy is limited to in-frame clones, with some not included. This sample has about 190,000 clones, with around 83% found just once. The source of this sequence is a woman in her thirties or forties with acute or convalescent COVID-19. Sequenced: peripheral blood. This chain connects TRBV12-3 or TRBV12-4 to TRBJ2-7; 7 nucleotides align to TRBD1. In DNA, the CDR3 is TGTGCCAGCAGTCCCACAGGGGTTGGTGAGCAGTACTTC. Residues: CASSPTGVGEQYF.